The clone carrying this TCR beta chain was observed many times. This record belongs to a study of blood T cells in healthy people across ages. A J-beta primer mix and a sample-barcoded 5' primer were used in a second PCR of roughly 6 to 12 cycles. MiXCR, applied by TCRdb to the 5' RACE reads, yields one record per CDR3 protein. This sample has about 760,000 distinct CDR3 sequences, with 20% to 30% found just once. This CDR3 is 16 amino acids long. The V gene end was trimmed by 0 bases and the J gene end by 1 base; junction bases not matched to a gene: 2. From germline, CDR1 is SGHTA and CDR2 FQGNSA. In addition, the sample was reused for a study of T cells of mothers and their children.

The sample was blood. The J gene is TRBJ2-7, the V gene TRBV7-2; 11 positions match TRBD2. The sequence derives from a boy younger than 18 in good health. DNA for the CDR3: TGTGCCAGCAGCTTAGCAGGACTAGCGGGTTCCTACGAGCAGTACTTC. It is translated as CASSLAGLAGSYEQYF.